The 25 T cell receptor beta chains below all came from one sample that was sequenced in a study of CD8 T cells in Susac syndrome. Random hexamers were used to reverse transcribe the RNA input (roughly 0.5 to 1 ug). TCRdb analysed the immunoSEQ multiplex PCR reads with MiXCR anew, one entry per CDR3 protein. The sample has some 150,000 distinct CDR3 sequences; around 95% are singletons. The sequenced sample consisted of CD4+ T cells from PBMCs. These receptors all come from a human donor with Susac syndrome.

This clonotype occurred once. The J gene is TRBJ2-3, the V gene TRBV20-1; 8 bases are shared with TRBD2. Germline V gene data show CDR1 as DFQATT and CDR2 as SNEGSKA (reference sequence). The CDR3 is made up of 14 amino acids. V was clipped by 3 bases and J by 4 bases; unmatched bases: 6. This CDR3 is CSARVGGAPDTQYF. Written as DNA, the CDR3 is TGCAGTGCTAGGGTCGGGGGGGCCCCAGATACGCAGTATTTT.

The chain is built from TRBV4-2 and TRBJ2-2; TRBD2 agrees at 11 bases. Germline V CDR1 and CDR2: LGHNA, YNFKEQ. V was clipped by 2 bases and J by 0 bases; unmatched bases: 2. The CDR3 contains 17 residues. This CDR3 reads CASSQRSGGANTGELFF. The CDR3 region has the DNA TGTGCCAGCAGCCAACGTAGCGGGGGGGCGAACACCGGGGAGCTGTTTTTT.

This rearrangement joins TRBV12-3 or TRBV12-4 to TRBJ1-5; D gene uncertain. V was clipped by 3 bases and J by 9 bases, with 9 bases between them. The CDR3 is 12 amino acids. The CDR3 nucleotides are TGTGCCAGCAGTTTTCGGGTAGGGCCCCAGCATTTT. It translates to CASSFRVGPQHF.

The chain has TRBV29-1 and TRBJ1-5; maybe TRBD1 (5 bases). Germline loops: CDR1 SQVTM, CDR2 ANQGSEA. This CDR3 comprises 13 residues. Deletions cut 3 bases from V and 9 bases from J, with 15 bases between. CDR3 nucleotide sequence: TGCAGCGTTGAGTTCGGGGGTACGGGGCCCCAGCATTTT. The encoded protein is CSVEFGGTGPQHF.

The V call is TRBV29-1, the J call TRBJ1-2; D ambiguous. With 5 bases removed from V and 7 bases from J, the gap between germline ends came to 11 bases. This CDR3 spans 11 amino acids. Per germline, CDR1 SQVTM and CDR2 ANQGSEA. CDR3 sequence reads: CSVSDGSGYTF. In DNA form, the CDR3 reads TGCAGCGTTTCTGACGGGTCTGGCTACACCTTC.

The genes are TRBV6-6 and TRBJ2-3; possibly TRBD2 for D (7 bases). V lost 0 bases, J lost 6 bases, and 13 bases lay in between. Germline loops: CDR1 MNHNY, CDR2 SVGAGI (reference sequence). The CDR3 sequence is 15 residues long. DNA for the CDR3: TGTGCCAGCAGTTACTCGGCGGGGGCCGGGGATACGCAGTATTTT. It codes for CASSYSAGAGDTQYF.

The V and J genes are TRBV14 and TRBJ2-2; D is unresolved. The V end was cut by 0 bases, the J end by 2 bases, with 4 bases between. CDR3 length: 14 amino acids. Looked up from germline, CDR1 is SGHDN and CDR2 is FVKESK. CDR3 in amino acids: CASSQDHNTGELFF. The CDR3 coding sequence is TGTGCCAGCAGCCAAGATCACAACACCGGGGAGCTGTTTTTT. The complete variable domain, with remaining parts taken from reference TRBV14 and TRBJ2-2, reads EAGVTQFPSHSVIEKGQTVTLRCDPISGHDNLYWYRRVMGKEIKFLLHFVKESKQDESGMPNNRFLAERTGGTYSTLKVQPAELEDSGVYFCASSQDHNTGELFFGEGSRLTVL.

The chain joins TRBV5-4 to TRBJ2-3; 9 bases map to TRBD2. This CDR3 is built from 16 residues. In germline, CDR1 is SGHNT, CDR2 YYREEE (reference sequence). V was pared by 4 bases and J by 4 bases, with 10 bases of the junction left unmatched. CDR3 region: CASSPLGGGAADTQYF. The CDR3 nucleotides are TGTGCCAGCAGCCCCCTTGGCGGGGGGGCCGCAGATACGCAGTATTTT. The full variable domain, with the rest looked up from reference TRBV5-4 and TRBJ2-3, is ETGVTQSPTHLIKTRGQQVTLRCSSQSGHNTVSWYQQALGQGPQFIFQYYREEENGRGNFPPRFSGLQFPNYSSELNVNALELDDSALYLCASSPLGGGAADTQYFGPGTRLTVL.

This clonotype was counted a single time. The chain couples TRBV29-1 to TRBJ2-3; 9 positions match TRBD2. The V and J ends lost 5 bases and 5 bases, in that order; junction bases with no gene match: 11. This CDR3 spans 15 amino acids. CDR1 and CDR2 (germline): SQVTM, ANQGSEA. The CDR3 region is CSVPPSGVMLDTQYF. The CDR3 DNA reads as TGCAGCGTTCCCCCTAGCGGGGTAATGTTAGATACGCAGTATTTT.

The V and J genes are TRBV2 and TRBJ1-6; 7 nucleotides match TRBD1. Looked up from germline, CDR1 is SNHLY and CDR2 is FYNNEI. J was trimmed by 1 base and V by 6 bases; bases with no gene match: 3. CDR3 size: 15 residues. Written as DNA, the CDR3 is TGTGCCAGCAGGCCGACAGGGTCCTATAATTCACCCCTCCACTTT. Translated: CASRPTGSYNSPLHF.

The CDR3 DNA reads TGCAGCGTTGAACATAGGAACACCGGGGAGCTGTTTTTT. Amino acids: CSVEHRNTGELFF. The chain carries TRBV29-1 and TRBJ2-2; D unclear. Germline loops: CDR1 SQVTM, CDR2 ANQGSEA. Trimming pared 2 bases from V and 1 base from J, leaving 5 bases between. This CDR3 has 13 residues.

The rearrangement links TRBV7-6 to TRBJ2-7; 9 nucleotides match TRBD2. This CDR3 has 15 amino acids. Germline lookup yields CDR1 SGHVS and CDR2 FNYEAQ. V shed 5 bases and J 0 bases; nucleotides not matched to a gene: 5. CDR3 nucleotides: TGTGCCAGCAGCCCGGGACTAGCTTCCTCCTACGAGCAGTACTTC. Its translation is CASSPGLASSYEQYF.

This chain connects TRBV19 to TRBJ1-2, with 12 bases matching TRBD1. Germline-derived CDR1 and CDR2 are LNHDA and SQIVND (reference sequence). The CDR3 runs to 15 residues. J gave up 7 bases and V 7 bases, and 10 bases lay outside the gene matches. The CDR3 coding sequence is TGTGCCAGTACCCGGGACAGGGGGCGCGTTGTTGGCTACACCTTC. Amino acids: CASTRDRGRVVGYTF.

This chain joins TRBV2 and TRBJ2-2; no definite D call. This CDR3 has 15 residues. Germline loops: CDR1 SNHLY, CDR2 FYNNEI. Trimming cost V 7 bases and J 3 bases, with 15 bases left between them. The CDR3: CASMAAAGHTGELFF. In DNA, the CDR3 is TGTGCCAGCATGGCGGCAGCCGGCCACACCGGGGAGCTGTTTTTT.

CDR3 nucleotide sequence: TGTGCCAGCAGCTTAGTTAGCGGGCCCTCCTACGAGCAGTACTTC. Residues: CASSLVSGPSYEQYF. V gene TRBV7-9 combines with J gene TRBJ2-7; 7 bases are shared with TRBD2. CDR1 and CDR2 (germline): SEHNR, FQNEAQ (reference sequence). V shed 1 base, J shed 0 bases, and the junction held 3 bases outside the gene matches. The length of the CDR3 is 15 residues.

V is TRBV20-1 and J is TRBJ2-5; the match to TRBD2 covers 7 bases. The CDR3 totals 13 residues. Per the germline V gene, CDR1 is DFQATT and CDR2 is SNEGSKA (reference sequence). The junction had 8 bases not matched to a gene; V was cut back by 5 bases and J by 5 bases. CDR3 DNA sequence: TGCAGTGCTTACCGGGACTATTGGGAGACCCAGTACTTC. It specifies CSAYRDYWETQYF.

CDR3 amino acids: CASSVVGREDTQYF. The CDR3 nucleotides are TGTGCCAGCAGCGTAGTGGGGAGGGAAGATACGCAGTATTTT. V usage is TRBV9 and J usage is TRBJ2-3; 7 positions agree with TRBD2. V lost 0 bases and J lost 5; bases outside the gene matches: 3. CDR3 length: 14 residues. Germline values: CDR1 SGDLS, CDR2 YYNGEE.

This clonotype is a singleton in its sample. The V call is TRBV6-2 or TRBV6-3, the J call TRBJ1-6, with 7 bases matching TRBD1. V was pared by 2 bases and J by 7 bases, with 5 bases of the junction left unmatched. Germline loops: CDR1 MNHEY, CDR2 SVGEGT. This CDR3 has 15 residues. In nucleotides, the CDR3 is TGTGCCAGCAGTTACCAGGGGGTCGGGAATTCACCCCTCCACTTT. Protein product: CASSYQGVGNSPLHF.

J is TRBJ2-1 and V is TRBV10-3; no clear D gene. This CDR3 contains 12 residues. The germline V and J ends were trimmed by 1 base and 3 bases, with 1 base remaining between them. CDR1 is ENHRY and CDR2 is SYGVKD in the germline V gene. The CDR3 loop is CAISEYYNEQFF. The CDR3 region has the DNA TGTGCCATCAGTGAGTACTACAATGAGCAGTTCTTC.

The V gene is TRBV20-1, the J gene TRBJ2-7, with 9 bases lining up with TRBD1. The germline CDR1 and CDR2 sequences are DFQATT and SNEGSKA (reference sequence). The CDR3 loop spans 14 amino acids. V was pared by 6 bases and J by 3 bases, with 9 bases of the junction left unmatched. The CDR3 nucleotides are TGCAGTGCAAAATCGGACAGGGGAGGCTACGAGCAGTACTTC. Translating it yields CSAKSDRGGYEQYF.

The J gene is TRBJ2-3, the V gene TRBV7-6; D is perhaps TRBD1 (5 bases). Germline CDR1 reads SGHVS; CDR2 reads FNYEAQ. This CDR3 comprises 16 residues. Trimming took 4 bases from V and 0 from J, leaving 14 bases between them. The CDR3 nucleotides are TGTGCCAGCAGCTCCTGGGGCGGTGCTAGCACAGATACGCAGTATTTT. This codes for CASSSWGGASTDTQYF.

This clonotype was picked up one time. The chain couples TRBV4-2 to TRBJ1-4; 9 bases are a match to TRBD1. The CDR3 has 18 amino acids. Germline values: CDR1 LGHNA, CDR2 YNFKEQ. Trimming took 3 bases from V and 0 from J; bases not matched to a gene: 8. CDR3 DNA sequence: TGTGCCAGCAGCCATGGGGGACAGGGTGGCACAACTAATGAAAAACTGTTTTTT. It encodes CASSHGGQGGTTNEKLFF.

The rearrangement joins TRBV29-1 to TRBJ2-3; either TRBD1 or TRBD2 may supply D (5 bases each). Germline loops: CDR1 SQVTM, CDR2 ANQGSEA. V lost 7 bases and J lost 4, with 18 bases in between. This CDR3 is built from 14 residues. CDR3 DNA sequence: TGCAGCGCCGGGGTCGCCGGGACCGCAGATACGCAGTATTTT. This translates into CSAGVAGTADTQYF.

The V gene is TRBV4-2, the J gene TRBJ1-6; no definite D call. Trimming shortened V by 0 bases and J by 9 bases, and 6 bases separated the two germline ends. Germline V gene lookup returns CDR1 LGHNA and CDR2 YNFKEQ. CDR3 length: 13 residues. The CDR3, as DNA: TGTGCCAGCAGCCAAGAGGGAAGTTCACCCCTCCACTTT. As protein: CASSQEGSSPLHF.

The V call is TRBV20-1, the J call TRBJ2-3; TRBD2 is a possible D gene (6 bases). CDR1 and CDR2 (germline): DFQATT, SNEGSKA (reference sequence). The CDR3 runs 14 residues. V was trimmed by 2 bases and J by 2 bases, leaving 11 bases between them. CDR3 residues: CSARRDSNTDTQYF. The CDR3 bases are TGCAGTGCTAGAAGGGACTCGAACACAGATACGCAGTATTTT.